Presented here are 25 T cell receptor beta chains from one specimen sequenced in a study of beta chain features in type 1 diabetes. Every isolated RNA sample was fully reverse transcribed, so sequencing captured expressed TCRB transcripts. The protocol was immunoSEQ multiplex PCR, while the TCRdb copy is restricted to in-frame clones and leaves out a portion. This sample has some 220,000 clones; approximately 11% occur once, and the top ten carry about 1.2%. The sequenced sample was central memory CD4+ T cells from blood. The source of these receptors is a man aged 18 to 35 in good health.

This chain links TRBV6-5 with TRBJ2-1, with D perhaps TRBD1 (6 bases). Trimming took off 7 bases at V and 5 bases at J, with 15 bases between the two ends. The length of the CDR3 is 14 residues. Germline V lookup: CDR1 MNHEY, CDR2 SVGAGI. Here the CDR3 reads CASKKTGNNNEQFF. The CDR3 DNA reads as TGTGCCAGCAAGAAGACAGGTAACAACAATGAGCAGTTCTTC.

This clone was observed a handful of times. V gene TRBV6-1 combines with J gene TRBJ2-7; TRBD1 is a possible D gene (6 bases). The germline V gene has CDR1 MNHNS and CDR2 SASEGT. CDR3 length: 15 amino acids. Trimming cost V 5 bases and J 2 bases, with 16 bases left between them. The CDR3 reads CASSSGTPHTYEQYF. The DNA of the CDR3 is TGTGCCAGCAGTTCCGGGACACCGCATACCTACGAGCAGTACTTC.

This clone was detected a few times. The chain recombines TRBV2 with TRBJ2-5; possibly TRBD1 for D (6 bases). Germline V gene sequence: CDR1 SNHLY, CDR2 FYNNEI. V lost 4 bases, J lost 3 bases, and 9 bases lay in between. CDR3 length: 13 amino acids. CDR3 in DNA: TGTGCCAGCAGTGCCGACAGGAAAGAGACCCAGTACTTC. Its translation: CASSADRKETQYF.

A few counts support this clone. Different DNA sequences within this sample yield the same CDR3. CDR3 sequence (DNA): TGCGCCAGCAGCTTGGTGGCAGGGAGCCACGAGCAGTACTTC. Amino acid sequence: CASSLVAGSHEQYF. This chain uses TRBV5-1 with TRBJ2-7, with D perhaps matching TRBD1 or TRBD2 (5 bases each). Germline V gene lookup returns CDR1 SGHRS and CDR2 YFSETQ. The length of the CDR3 is 14 residues. The ends were cut back, 0 bases at V and 5 bases at J, with 12 bases in the middle.

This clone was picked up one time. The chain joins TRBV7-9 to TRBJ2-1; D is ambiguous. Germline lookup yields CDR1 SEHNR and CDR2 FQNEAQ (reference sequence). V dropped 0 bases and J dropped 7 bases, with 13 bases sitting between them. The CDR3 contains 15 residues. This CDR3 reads CASSLAYRARNEQFF. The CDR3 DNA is TGTGCCAGCAGCTTAGCGTATCGAGCGAGGAATGAGCAGTTCTTC.

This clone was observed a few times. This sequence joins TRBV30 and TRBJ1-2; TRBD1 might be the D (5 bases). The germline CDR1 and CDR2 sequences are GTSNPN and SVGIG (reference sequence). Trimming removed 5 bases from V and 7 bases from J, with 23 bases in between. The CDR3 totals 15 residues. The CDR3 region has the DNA TGTGCCTGGCTCCGGGCCAGGGTCTCTAGTCGTGGCTACACCTTC. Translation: CAWLRARVSSRGYTF.

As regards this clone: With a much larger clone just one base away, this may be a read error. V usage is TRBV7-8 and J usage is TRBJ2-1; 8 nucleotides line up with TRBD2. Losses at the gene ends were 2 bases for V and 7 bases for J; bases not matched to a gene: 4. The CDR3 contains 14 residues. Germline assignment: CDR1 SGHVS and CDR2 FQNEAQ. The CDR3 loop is CASSLREGRNEQFF. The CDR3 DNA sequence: TGTGCCAGCAGCTTACGGGAGGGCCGAAATGAGCAGTTCTTC.

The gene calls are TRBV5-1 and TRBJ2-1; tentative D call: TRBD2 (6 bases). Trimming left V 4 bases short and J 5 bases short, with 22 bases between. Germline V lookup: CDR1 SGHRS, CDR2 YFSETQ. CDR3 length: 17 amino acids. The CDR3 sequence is CASSPQSRGTANNEQFF. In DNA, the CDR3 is TGCGCCAGCAGCCCACAGAGTCGGGGGACGGCGAACAATGAGCAGTTCTTC.

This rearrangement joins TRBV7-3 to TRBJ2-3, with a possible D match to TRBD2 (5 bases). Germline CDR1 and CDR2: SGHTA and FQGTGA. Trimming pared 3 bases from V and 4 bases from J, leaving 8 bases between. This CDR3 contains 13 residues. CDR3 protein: CASSFGNADTQYF. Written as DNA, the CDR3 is TGTGCCAGCAGCTTCGGGAACGCAGATACGCAGTATTTT. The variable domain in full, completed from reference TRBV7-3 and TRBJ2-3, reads GAGVSQTPSNKVTEKGKYVELRCDPISGHTALYWYRQSLGQGPEFLIYFQGTGAADDSGLPNDRFFAVRPEGSVSTLKIQRTERGDSAVYLCASSFGNADTQYFGPGTRLTVL.

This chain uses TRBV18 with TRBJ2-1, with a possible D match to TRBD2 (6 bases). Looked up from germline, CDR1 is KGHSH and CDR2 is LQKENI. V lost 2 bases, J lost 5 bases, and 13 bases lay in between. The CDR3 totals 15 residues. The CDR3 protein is CASSPRISGDNEQFF. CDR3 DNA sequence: TGTGCCAGCTCACCAAGAATTAGCGGAGACAATGAGCAGTTCTTC.

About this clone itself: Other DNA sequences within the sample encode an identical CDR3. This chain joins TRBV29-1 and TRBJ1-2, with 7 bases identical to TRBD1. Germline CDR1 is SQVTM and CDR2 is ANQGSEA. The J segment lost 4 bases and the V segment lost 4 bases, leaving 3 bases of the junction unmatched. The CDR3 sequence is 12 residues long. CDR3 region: CSVVGDSYGYTF. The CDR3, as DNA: TGCAGCGTTGTAGGGGACAGCTATGGCTACACCTTC.

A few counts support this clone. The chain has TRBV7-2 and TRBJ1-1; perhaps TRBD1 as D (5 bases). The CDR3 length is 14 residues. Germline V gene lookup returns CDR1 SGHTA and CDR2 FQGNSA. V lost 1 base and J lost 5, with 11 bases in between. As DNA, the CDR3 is TGTGCCAGCAGCTTAGATCAGGGAAGGACTGAAGCTTTCTTT. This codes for CASSLDQGRTEAFF.

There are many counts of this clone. The DNA for the CDR3 is TGTGCCAGCAGTCGGACAGGGAGGAATAATTCACCCCTCCACTTT. It specifies CASSRTGRNNSPLHF. The V call is TRBV2, the J call TRBJ1-6; 8 bases are shared with TRBD1. The germline V gene encodes CDR1 SNHLY and CDR2 FYNNEI. This CDR3 comprises 15 residues. J lost 5 bases, V lost 5 bases, and 5 bases had no gene match.

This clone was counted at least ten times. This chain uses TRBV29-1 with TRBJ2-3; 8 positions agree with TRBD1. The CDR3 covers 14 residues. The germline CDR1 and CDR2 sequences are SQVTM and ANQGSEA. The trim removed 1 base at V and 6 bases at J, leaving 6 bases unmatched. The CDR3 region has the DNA TGCAGCGTTGAAGGGGGACAGGCGGTGGATACGCAGTATTTT. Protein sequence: CSVEGGQAVDTQYF.

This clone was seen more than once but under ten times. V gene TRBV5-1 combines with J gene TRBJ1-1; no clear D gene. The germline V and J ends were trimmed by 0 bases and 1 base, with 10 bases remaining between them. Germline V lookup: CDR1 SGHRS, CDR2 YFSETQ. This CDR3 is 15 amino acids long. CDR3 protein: CASSLDEGRNTEAFF. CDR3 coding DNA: TGCGCCAGCAGCTTGGACGAGGGCAGGAACACTGAAGCTTTCTTT.

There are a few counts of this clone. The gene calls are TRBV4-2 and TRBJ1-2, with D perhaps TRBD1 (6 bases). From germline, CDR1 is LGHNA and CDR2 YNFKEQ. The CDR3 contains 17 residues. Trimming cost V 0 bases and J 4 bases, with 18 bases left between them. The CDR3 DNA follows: TGTGCCAGCAGCCAAGACCGCACTGGACAGATAGTCTATGGCTACACCTTC. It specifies CASSQDRTGQIVYGYTF.

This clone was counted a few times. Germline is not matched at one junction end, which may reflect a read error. The CDR3 DNA follows: TGTGCCAGCGGTGAAATAGGGACCATAGCCAAAAACATTCAGTACTTC. It translates to CASGEIGTIAKNIQYF. The V gene is TRBV2, the J gene TRBJ2-4; D is tentatively TRBD1 or TRBD2 (5 bases each). This CDR3 is built from 16 residues. Germline CDR1 and CDR2: SNHLY and FYNNEI.

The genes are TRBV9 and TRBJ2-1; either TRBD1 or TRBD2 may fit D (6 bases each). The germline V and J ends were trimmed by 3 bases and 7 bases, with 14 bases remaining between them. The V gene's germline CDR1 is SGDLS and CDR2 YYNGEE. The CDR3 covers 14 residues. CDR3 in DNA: TGTGCCAGCAGCGGCGATTGGGGGGCGAATGAGCAGTTCTTC. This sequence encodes CASSGDWGANEQFF. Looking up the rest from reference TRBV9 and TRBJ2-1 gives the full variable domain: DSGVTQTPKHLITATGQRVTLRCSPRSGDLSVYWYQQSLDQGLQFLIQYYNGEERAKGNILERFSAQQFPDLHSELNLSSLELGDSALYFCASSGDWGANEQFFGPGTRLTVL.

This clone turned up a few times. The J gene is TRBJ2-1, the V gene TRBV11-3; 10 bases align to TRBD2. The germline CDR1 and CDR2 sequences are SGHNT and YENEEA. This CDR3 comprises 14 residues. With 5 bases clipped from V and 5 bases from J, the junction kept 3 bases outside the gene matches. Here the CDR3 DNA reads TGTGCCAGCAGCCCTAGCGGGAGCGACAATGAGCAGTTCTTC. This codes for CASSPSGSDNEQFF.

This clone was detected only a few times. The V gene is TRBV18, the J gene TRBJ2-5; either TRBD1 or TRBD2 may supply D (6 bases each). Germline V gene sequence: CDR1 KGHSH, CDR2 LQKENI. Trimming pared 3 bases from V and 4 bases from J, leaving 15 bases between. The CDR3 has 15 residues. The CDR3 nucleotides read TGTGCCAGCTCACCGGCGCAGGGGAGGTTAGAGACCCAGTACTTC. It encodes CASSPAQGRLETQYF.

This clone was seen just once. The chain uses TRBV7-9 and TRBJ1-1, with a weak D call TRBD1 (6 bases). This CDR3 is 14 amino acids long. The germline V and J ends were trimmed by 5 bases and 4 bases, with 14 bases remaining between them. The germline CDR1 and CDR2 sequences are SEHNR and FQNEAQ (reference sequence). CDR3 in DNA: TGTGCCAGCAGCCCACTCAGACAGGCCACTGAAGCTTTCTTT. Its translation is CASSPLRQATEAFF.

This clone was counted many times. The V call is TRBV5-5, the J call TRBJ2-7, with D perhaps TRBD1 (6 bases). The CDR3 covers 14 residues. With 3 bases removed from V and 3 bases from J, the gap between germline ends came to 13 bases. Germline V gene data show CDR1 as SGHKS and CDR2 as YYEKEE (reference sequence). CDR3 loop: CASSWAGQSYEQYF. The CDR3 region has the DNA TGTGCCAGCAGCTGGGCAGGACAGAGCTACGAGCAGTACTTC.

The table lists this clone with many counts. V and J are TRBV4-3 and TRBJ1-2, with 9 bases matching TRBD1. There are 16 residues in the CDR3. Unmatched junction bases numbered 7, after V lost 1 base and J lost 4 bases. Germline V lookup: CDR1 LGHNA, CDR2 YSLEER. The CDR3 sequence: CASSQVTGTGIYGYTF. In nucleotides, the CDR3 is TGCGCCAGCAGCCAAGTTACCGGGACAGGGATCTATGGCTACACCTTC.

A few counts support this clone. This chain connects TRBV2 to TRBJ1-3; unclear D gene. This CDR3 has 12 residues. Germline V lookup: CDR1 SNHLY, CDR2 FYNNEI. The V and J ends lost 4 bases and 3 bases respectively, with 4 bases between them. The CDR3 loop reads CASSALGNTIYF. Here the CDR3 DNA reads TGTGCCAGCAGTGCTCTTGGAAACACCATATATTTT.

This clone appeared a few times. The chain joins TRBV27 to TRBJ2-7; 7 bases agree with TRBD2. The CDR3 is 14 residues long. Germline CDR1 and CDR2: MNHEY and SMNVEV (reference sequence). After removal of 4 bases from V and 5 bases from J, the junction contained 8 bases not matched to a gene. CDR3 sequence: CASSSGGRIHEQYF. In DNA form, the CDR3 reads TGTGCCAGCAGTTCCGGCGGGAGAATCCACGAGCAGTACTTC.